This TCR beta chain was observed in a study of T-cell memory formation after mild COVID-19. Study observations and caveats: CD4+ contracting clones were found mainly in CM and EM, and CD8+ ones in EMRA.

TCRdb fed the 5' RACE reads into MiXCR, producing one record per CDR3 protein. The sample shows roughly 550,000 distinct CDR3 sequences, over 20% of them seen only once. With V trimmed by 0 bases and J by 5 bases, 4 bases remained unmatched. Per germline, CDR1 LGHDT and CDR2 YNNKEL (reference sequence). This CDR3 is built from 15 residues. This clonotype was detected a few times. The antigen is undetermined. The sequenced sample was PBMCs or a T cell subset sorted from them (not recorded which). The chain recombines TRBV3-1 with TRBJ2-7; 10 bases align to TRBD1. This TCR derives from an adult woman who had mild COVID-19 (a few samples of this study predate the infection). Cell type and time point are not known. This CDR3 is CASSQEWDRGNEQYF. The CDR3 DNA reads TGTGCCAGCAGCCAAGAATGGGACAGGGGTAACGAGCAGTACTTC.